This T cell receptor (beta chain) was found in a study of technical replicates of blood from several donors. Sequenced by immunoSEQ multiplex PCR; TCRdb stores in-frame clones only, minus some. This sample has 78,000 or so clones, with roughly 91% found just once. The sequencing sample was made of T cells isolated from PBMCs. The sequence derives from a human donor in good health. Some clones in this sample may be carry-over from other donors' samples.

Here the CDR3 reads CASSGGTSGTYEQYF. The CDR3 nucleotides are TGTGCCAGCAGCGGAGGGACTAGCGGGACCTACGAGCAGTACTTC. The rearrangement joins TRBV9 to TRBJ2-7; 13 nucleotides agree with TRBD2. The germline V gene encodes CDR1 SGDLS and CDR2 YYNGEE. CDR3 length: 15 residues. The junction had 2 bases not matched to a gene; V was cut back by 3 bases and J by 2 bases. Filled out from reference TRBV9 and TRBJ2-7, the complete variable domain reads DSGVTQTPKHLITATGQRVTLRCSPRSGDLSVYWYQQSLDQGLQFLIQYYNGEERAKGNILERFSAQQFPDLHSELNLSSLELGDSALYFCASSGGTSGTYEQYFGPGTRLTVT.